This TCR beta chain was found in a study of brain T cells in children with intractable seizures. Worth noting for this clone: Antigen specificity is unknown.

This table comes from immunoSEQ multiplex PCR, and its TCRdb copy is limited to in-frame clones, with some not included. Among tens of thousands of clones listed, roughly 91% were seen once. Broader study findings: Pre-surgery blood may have been undersampled, hiding some clones.

The length of the CDR3 is 14 residues. Per germline, CDR1 MNHEY and CDR2 SMNVEV (reference sequence). Trimming removed 7 bases from V and 9 bases from J; junction bases left unmatched: 6. Source: peripheral blood, taken at surgery. The clonotype was recovered from a boy younger than two with tuberous sclerosis and intractable seizures. This sequence joins TRBV27 and TRBJ1-6; 10 bases are a match to TRBD1. CDR3 loop: CASTQTGGGSPLHF. DNA for the CDR3: TGTGCCAGCACCCAGACAGGGGGCGGTTCACCCCTCCACTTT.